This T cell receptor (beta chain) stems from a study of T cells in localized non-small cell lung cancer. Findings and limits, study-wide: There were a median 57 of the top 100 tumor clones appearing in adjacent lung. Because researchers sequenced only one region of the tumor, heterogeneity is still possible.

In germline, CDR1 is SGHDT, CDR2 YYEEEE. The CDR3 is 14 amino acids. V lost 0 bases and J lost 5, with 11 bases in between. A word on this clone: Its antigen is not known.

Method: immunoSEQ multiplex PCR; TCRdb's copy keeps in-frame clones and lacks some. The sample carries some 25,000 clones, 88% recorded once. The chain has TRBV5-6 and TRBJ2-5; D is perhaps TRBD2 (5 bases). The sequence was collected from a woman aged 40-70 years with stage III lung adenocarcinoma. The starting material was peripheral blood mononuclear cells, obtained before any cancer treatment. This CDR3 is CASSLGGPRETQYF. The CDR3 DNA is TGTGCCAGCAGCTTGGGCGGGCCTAGGGAGACCCAGTACTTC.